This T cell receptor (beta chain) was obtained from a study of T cells in Graves' hyperthyroidism and ophthalmopathy. Amplified regions were TCR beta CDR3 sequences from RNA transcripts. The TCR CDR3 first-round RT-PCR relied on the HTBI primer set. TCRdb itself ran the multiplex PCR reads through MiXCR, one entry per CDR3 protein. This sample has about 840,000 distinct CDR3 sequences, with around 38% found just once. Subjects aged 18 to 65 presented with newly diagnosed hyperthyroidism of less than 2 months' duration. Investigators excluded patients with uncontrolled infection, other autoimmune disease, pregnancy or lactation. An approximately 9.8 ml volume of fresh peripheral blood provided the PBMCs. Sequencing used blood. The sequence was obtained from a man between 18 and 35 years old with Graves' hyperthyroidism.

In nucleotides, the CDR3 is TGTGCCACCGTACAGGCGAGTAACTATGGCTACACCTTC. This codes for CATVQASNYGYTF. This chain connects TRBV10-3 to TRBJ1-2; a weak D match, TRBD1 (5 bases). Germline V gives CDR1 ENHRY, CDR2 SYGVKD. Trimming took off 10 bases at V and 1 base at J, with 13 bases between the two ends. This CDR3 has 13 residues.